Here is one T cell receptor (beta chain) with its context. No antigen is known for it. Losses at the gene ends were 2 bases for V and 5 bases for J; bases not matched to a gene: 7. This CDR3 is built from 16 residues. Germline loops: CDR1 ENHRY, CDR2 SYGVKD. TCRdb passed the reads through MiXCR, listing each CDR3 protein once. The table lists tens of thousands of distinct CDR3 sequences, more than 20% of them singletons. The data stem from a study of T cell repertoires in cytomegalovirus infection. The study, taken as a whole, reports: The ex vivo response was dominated by HLA-C-restricted CMV-specific TCR beta clonotypes.

The TCR sequence derives from a human donor in good health (CMV status not recorded). Some clones in this sample may be carry-over from other donors' samples. The sequences come from CD8+ T cells from cultured PBMCs, collected from culture after CMV antigen stimulation. This chain uses TRBV10-3 with TRBJ2-7; TRBD1 aligns across 12 bases. The CDR3: CAISEPGGTGGHEQYF. The CDR3 DNA reads TGTGCCATCAGTGAGCCAGGGGGGACAGGGGGCCACGAGCAGTACTTC.